This T cell receptor (beta chain) was recovered during a study of spatial heterogeneity in lung cancer. Regarding the study as a whole: Ubiquitous expanded tumor TCRs appeared in blood more at resection than follow-up.

TCRdb redid the calling of the 5' RACE reads with MiXCR, one entry per CDR3 protein. The table has about 70,000 distinct CDR3 sequences, roughly 8.9% seen once. Documented time point: blood at routine non-recurrence follow-up after resection. This clonotype was seen repeatedly, ten times or more. The target antigen is unknown. CDR1 is WNHNN, CDR2 SYGVQD, per germline (reference sequence). The CDR3 runs to 15 residues. Trimming removed 2 bases at V and 4 bases at J, with 14 bases between. The TCR originated in a female donor with early-stage non-small cell lung cancer. The chain employs TRBV10-1 and TRBJ1-1; D uncertain. The sample was PBMCs, taken at follow-up. CDR3 sequence reads: CASSEGGGPRTEAFF. For the CDR3, the DNA is TGCGCCAGCAGTGAGGGAGGAGGGCCGCGCACTGAAGCTTTCTTT.